The rows below give T cell receptor beta chains drawn from one sample of a study of shared clonotypes between healthy human individuals. The table came from immunoSEQ multiplex PCR; TCRdb's copy has only in-frame clones and leaves some out. The repertoire includes nearly 2 million clones, approximately 94% of them detected once, and 1.2% sits in the top ten. Sequenced material: naive CD8+ T cells sorted from blood. The receptors were gathered from a man aged 18 to 30 in good health. Both conserved end residues are part of each CDR3. A D gene is named only where the DNA matches it firmly. Some rows have no size entry. The others give once, few or many, or a class for an expanded clone.

cdr3_aa	cdr3_nt	clone_size	d_call	j_call	v_call
CASSESRLAGTGTDTQYF	TGCGCCAGCAGTGAGTCCAGACTAGCGGGGACGGGCACAGATACGCAGTATTTT	.	TRBD2	TRBJ2-3	TRBV10-1
CASREEYSGNTIYF	TGTGCCAGTAGGGAGGAGTACTCTGGAAACACCATATATTTT	.	.	TRBJ1-3	TRBV19
CASSPRSGRAVYEQFF	TGTGCCAGCAGCCCCCGAAGCGGGAGGGCCGTATATGAGCAGTTCTTC	.	TRBD2	TRBJ2-1	TRBV7-9
CASSQDTSAHEQYF	TGCGCCAGCAGCCAAGATACGAGTGCCCACGAGCAGTACTTC	.	.	TRBJ2-7	TRBV4-1
CASSVSGFTDTQYF	TGCGCCAGCAGTGTTAGCGGATTCACAGATACGCAGTATTTT	.	.	TRBJ2-3	TRBV10-2
CASSLDSAYEQYF	TGTGCCAGCAGCTTGGACTCTGCCTACGAGCAGTACTTC	.	.	TRBJ2-7	TRBV5-6
CASSPSWGDAFMNTEAFF	TGTGCCAGCAGTCCCTCTTGGGGGGATGCGTTCATGAACACTGAAGCTTTCTTT	.	.	TRBJ1-1	TRBV27
CASSWGAGVGTGELFF	TGTGCCAGCAGCTGGGGAGCGGGAGTTGGGACCGGGGAGCTGTTTTTT	.	TRBD2	TRBJ2-2	TRBV5-4
CASSPESRDGELFF	TGTGCCAGCTCACCGGAATCACGAGACGGGGAGCTGTTTTTT	.	.	TRBJ2-2	TRBV18
CAWGFGQDYGYTF	TGTGCCTGGGGCTTCGGACAGGACTATGGCTACACCTTC	.	TRBD1	TRBJ1-2	TRBV30
CAGDGTGGPDTQYF	TGTGCCGGGGACGGAACGGGAGGGCCAGATACGCAGTATTTT	.	TRBD2	TRBJ2-3	TRBV30
CASSPITNEKLFF	TGTGCCAGCAGTCCCATAACTAATGAAAAACTGTTTTTT	.	.	TRBJ1-4	TRBV27
CASSLGATGELFF	TGTGCCAGCAGCTTGGGGGCCACCGGGGAGCTGTTTTTT	once	.	TRBJ2-2	TRBV5-6
CASRQTLNTEAFF	TGTGCCAGCAGACAGACCCTGAACACTGAAGCTTTCTTT	.	.	TRBJ1-1	TRBV25-1
CAWMEGPVSGNTIYF	TGTGCCTGGATGGAGGGCCCTGTCTCTGGAAACACCATATATTTT	.	.	TRBJ1-3	TRBV30
CASSVTGVPSYEQYF	TGTGCCAGCAGCGTTACAGGGGTACCATCCTACGAGCAGTACTTC	.	TRBD1	TRBJ2-7	TRBV7-9
CASSLEQGIYYGYTF	TGTGCCAGCAGCTTAGAACAGGGGATCTATTATGGCTACACCTTC	.	TRBD1	TRBJ1-2	TRBV7-9
CASSLRGAAGELFF	TGTGCCAGCAGCTTACGGGGGGCAGCCGGGGAGCTGTTTTTT	.	.	TRBJ2-2	TRBV7-8
CASSRGTSGGYEQYF	TGTGCCAGCAGCCGAGGGACTAGCGGGGGCTACGAGCAGTACTTC	.	TRBD2	TRBJ2-7	TRBV13
CASSHYLVSSYNEQFF	TGCGCCAGCAGCCATTACCTAGTGAGCTCCTACAATGAGCAGTTCTTC	once	.	TRBJ2-1	TRBV4-3
CASSYDRTHTEAFF	TGTGCCAGCAGCTACGACAGGACACACACTGAAGCTTTCTTT	.	.	TRBJ1-1	TRBV5-4
CASSQGPAGGSGNTIYF	TGCGCCAGCAGCCAAGGGCCGGCAGGGGGGTCTGGAAACACCATATATTTT	.	TRBD1	TRBJ1-3	TRBV4-1
CASSLVGQGEETQYF	TGCGCCAGCAGCTTGGTCGGACAGGGAGAGGAGACCCAGTACTTC	.	TRBD1	TRBJ2-5	TRBV5-1
CASSLLGAPDTQYF	TGTGCCAGCAGTTTATTGGGGGCCCCAGATACGCAGTATTTT	.	.	TRBJ2-3	TRBV27
CASSYSDRELLEQYF	TGTGCCAGCAGTTACTCCGACAGGGAGCTATTGGAGCAGTACTTC	.	TRBD1	TRBJ2-7	TRBV6-6
CASSLAGGSYNEQFF	TGTGCCAGTAGTCTAGCGGGAGGATCCTACAATGAGCAGTTCTTC	.	TRBD2	TRBJ2-1	TRBV19
CASSQQNTEAFF	TGTGCCAGCAGCCAGCAGAACACTGAAGCTTTCTTT	.	.	TRBJ1-1	TRBV13
CASSQREGGSDTQYF	TGCGCCAGCAGCCAACGGGAGGGGGGGTCAGATACGCAGTATTTT	.	TRBD2	TRBJ2-3	TRBV4-3
CASSFFLGADEKLFF	TGTGCCAGCAGTTTTTTTCTGGGGGCGGATGAAAAACTGTTTTTT	.	.	TRBJ1-4	TRBV28
CASSQGGGPENEQYF	TGTGCCAGCAGCCAAGGGGGGGGGCCAGAAAACGAGCAGTACTTC	.	.	TRBJ2-7	TRBV4-2
CASGLVQGGGLETQYF	TGTGCTAGTGGTTTGGTACAGGGTGGTGGGTTAGAGACCCAGTACTTC	once	.	TRBJ2-5	TRBV12-5
CAAGLESSYNSPLHF	TGTGCCGCAGGCCTGGAGAGCTCCTATAATTCACCCCTCCACTTT	.	.	TRBJ1-6	TRBV6-1
CASSLTAFYEQYF	TGCGCCAGCAGCTTGACAGCTTTCTACGAGCAGTACTTC	.	.	TRBJ2-7	TRBV5-1
CASSIGGGEQYF	TGTGCCAGCAGCATAGGGGGAGGCGAGCAGTACTTC	.	.	TRBJ2-7	TRBV7-9
CASSALGAEQYF	TGTGCCAGCAGTGCCCTAGGGGCCGAGCAGTACTTC	.	.	TRBJ2-7	TRBV2
CASSFGTTSTDTQYF	TGTGCCAGCAGTTTTGGGACTACTAGCACAGATACGCAGTATTTT	.	TRBD2	TRBJ2-3	TRBV28
CASSLGQGAGEQYF	TGTGCCAGCAGCCTGGGACAGGGGGCGGGCGAGCAGTACTTC	.	TRBD1	TRBJ2-7	TRBV28
CASNTPTFGQPQHF	TGTGCCAGTAACACCCCTACCTTTGGTCAGCCCCAGCATTTT	once	.	TRBJ1-5	TRBV19
CAWSALGQGGLSTEAFF	TGTGCCTGGAGTGCCCTCGGGCAGGGGGGTCTAAGCACTGAAGCTTTCTTT	.	TRBD1	TRBJ1-1	TRBV30
CASSFLTGTGDNEQYF	TGTGCCAGCAGTTTCTTGACCGGGACAGGGGACAACGAGCAGTACTTC	.	TRBD1	TRBJ2-7	TRBV27
CASSPSGSSYEQYF	TGTGCCAGCAGCCCTAGCGGGAGCTCCTACGAGCAGTACTTC	.	TRBD2	TRBJ2-7	TRBV5-4
CASSPLLLTGTKAFF	TGTGCCAGCAGTCCCCTTCTACTAACAGGGACCAAAGCTTTCTTT	.	.	TRBJ1-1	TRBV28
CASSLGGLAGRNSYEQYF	TGCGCCAGCAGCTTGGGGGGACTAGCGGGGCGAAACTCCTACGAGCAGTACTTC	.	TRBD2	TRBJ2-7	TRBV5-1
CASSLDSRPGNEQFF	TGCGCCAGCAGCTTGGACTCCAGGCCAGGCAATGAGCAGTTCTTC	.	.	TRBJ2-1	TRBV4-1
CSVDPGLDQETQYF	TGCAGCGTTGACCCAGGACTCGATCAAGAGACCCAGTACTTC	.	.	TRBJ2-5	TRBV29-1
CASSLSGGTGELFF	TGTGCCAGCAGCTTAAGCGGGGGCACCGGGGAGCTGTTTTTT	.	TRBD2	TRBJ2-2	TRBV11-2
CASTPVELSYEQYF	TGCGCCAGCACCCCCGTTGAACTCTCCTACGAGCAGTACTTC	once	.	TRBJ2-7	TRBV5-1
CASSENRVETQYF	TGTGCCAGCAGTGAAAACAGGGTGGAGACCCAGTACTTC	.	.	TRBJ2-5	TRBV25-1
CASSLLTGMNTEAFF	TGTGCCAGCAGTTTACTCACAGGTATGAACACTGAAGCTTTCTTT	.	.	TRBJ1-1	TRBV27
CASSTWTGPFTGELFF	TGTGCCAGCAGCACCTGGACAGGGCCCTTCACCGGGGAGCTGTTTTTT	once	TRBD1	TRBJ2-2	TRBV5-6
CASSEGRTSSYNSPLHF	TGTGCCAGCAGTGAAGGCCGGACGAGCTCCTATAATTCACCCCTCCACTTT	.	.	TRBJ1-6	TRBV6-1
CATVASQGPTEAFF	TGTGCCACCGTCGCGTCGCAGGGGCCAACTGAAGCTTTCTTT	.	.	TRBJ1-1	TRBV18